The sequence of this T cell receptor (beta chain) was determined in a study of blood T cell repertoires in COVID-19. As for the study in general: The study drew acute and convalescent COVID-19 samples from the United States, Italy and Spain. PBMCs, B-cell-depleted T cells, or T cells provided the cDNA or gDNA that made up the material.

The CDR3 sequence is 15 residues long. J was trimmed by 5 bases and V by 6 bases; bases with no gene match: 7. Germline CDR1 is SGHVS and CDR2 is FQNEAQ. This clone was found once. In the source study's methods: Reference gene primer amplification gave nucleated cell count estimates. This table comes from immunoSEQ multiplex PCR, and its TCRdb copy is limited to in-frame clones, with some not included. V and J calls and clone size are those listed in that table; D and trimming were worked out from the DNA. The table lists some 150,000 clones, over 75% of them singletons, with approximately 40% in the top ten.

The specimen was peripheral blood. The chain combines TRBV7-8 with TRBJ2-1; TRBD2 agrees at 10 bases. This TCR derives from a human donor in a cohort sampled during active COVID-19. Here the CDR3 DNA reads TGTGCCAGCAGGAATGAGCGGGGGGGGAACAATGAGCAGTTCTTC. The encoded protein is CASRNERGGNNEQFF.